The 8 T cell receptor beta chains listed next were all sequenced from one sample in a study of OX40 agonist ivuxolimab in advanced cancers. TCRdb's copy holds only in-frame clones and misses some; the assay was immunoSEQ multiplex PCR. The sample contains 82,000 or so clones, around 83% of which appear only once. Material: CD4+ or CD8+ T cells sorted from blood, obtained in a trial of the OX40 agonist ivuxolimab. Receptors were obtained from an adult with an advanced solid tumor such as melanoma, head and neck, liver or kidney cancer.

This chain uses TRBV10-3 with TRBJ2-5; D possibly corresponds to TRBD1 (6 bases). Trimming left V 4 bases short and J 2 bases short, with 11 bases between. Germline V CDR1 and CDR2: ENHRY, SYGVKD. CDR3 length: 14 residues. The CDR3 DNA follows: TGTGCCATCAGTGGATCAGGGGAACAAGAGACCCAGTACTTC. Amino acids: CAISGSGEQETQYF.

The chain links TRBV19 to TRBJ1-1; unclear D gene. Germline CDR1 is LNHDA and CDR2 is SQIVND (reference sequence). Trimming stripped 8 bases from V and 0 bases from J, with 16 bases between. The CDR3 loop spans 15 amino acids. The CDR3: CASQLLGNMNTEAFF. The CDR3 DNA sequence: TGTGCCAGTCAGCTCTTAGGAAACATGAACACTGAAGCTTTCTTT.

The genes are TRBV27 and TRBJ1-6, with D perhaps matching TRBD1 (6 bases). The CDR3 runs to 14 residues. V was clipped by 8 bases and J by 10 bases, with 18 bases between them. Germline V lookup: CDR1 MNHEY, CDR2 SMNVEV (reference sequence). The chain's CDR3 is CASRSAGVGSPLHF. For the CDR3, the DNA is TGTGCCAGCCGGAGTGCAGGGGTAGGCTCACCCCTCCACTTT.

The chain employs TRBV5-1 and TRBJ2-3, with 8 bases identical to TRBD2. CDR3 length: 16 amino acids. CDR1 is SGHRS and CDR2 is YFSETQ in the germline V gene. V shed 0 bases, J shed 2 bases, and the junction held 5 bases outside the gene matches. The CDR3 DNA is TGCGCCAGCAGCTTGGTTACTAGCGGATACACAGATACGCAGTATTTT. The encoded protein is CASSLVTSGYTDTQYF.

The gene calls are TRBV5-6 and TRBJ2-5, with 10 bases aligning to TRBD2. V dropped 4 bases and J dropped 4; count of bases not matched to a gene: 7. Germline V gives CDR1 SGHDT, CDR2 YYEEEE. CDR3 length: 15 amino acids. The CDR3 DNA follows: TGTGCCAGCAGCCCACTAGCGGGGTCGGTAGAGACCCAGTACTTC. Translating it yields CASSPLAGSVETQYF.

CDR3 sequence: CASSSTDQPQHF. Written as DNA, the CDR3 is TGTGCCAGTAGTTCGACAGATCAGCCCCAGCATTTT. The gene calls are TRBV19 and TRBJ1-5, with D possibly TRBD1 on 5 matching bases. Trimming took off 5 bases at V and 5 bases at J, with 7 bases between the two ends. CDR3 length: 12 residues. CDR1 is LNHDA and CDR2 is SQIVND in the germline V gene (reference sequence).

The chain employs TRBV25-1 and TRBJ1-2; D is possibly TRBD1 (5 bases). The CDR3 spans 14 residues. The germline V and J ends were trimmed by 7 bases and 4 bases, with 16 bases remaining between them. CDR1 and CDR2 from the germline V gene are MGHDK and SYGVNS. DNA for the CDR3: TGTGCCAGCACCCCTTGGGGACTCTCCTATGGCTACACCTTC. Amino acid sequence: CASTPWGLSYGYTF.

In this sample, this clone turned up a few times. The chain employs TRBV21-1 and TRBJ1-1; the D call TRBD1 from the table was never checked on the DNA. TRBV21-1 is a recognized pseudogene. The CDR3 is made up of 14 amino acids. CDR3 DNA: TGTGCCAGCAGCAGGGACAACATGAACACTGAAGCTTTCTTT. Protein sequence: CASSRDNMNTEAFF.